A single sample gave rise to the 15 T cell receptor beta chains below, sequenced in a study of T cells in Graves' hyperthyroidism and ophthalmopathy. Template material for amplifying TCR beta CDR3 regions consisted of RNA transcripts. An initial round of RT-PCR targeting the TCR CDR3 relied on the HTBI primer set. TCRdb ran MiXCR on the multiplex PCR reads and lists one entry per CDR3 protein. The table shows hundreds of thousands of distinct CDR3 sequences, with 14% to 15% occurring only once. The material sequenced was blood. The source of these receptors is a man aged 18 to 30 with Graves' ophthalmopathy.

There are a few counts of this clonotype. This chain uses TRBV2 with TRBJ1-6; D remains ambiguous. Trimming removed 8 bases from V and 6 bases from J, with 11 bases in between. From germline, CDR1 is SNHLY and CDR2 FYNNEI. The CDR3 covers 13 residues. CDR3 nucleotides: TGTGCCAGCCTCAGGTTCTCTAATTCACCCCTCCACTTT. It is translated as CASLRFSNSPLHF. Together with reference TRBV2 and TRBJ1-6, the CDR3 gives the full variable domain: EPEVTQTPSHQVTQMGQEVILRCVPISNHLYFYWYRQILGQKVEFLVSFYNNEISEKSEIFDDQFSVERPDGSNFTLKIRSTKLEDSAMYFCASLRFSNSPLHFGNGTRLTVT.

This clonotype has at least ten counts. This rearrangement joins TRBV5-1 to TRBJ2-1, with 11 bases matching TRBD2. CDR3 length: 15 residues. CDR1 SGHRS and CDR2 YFSETQ come from the germline V gene. With 5 bases clipped from V and 8 bases from J, the junction kept 9 bases outside the gene matches. The CDR3 region has the DNA TGCGCCAGCAGTTTTAGCGGGGGGGCAATCGATGAGCAGTTCTTC. It encodes CASSFSGGAIDEQFF.

The rearrangement uses TRBV12-3 or TRBV12-4 and TRBJ1-1, with no clear D. The V end was cut by 6 bases, the J end by 3 bases, with 14 bases between. The CDR3 extends over 14 amino acids. The CDR3 region is CASSVESTHTEAFF. The CDR3 DNA is TGTGCCAGCAGCGTAGAGTCCACCCACACTGAAGCTTTCTTT.

In this sample, this clonotype turned up many times. The rearrangement uses TRBV5-1 and TRBJ2-1, with 12 bases identical to TRBD1. V lost 0 bases, J lost 9 bases, and 4 bases stayed unmatched. The CDR3 contains 15 residues. Germline-derived CDR1 and CDR2 are SGHRS and YFSETQ. The CDR3 DNA is TGCGCCAGCAGCTTGGGGGGACAGGGGGCTGGTGAGCAGTTCTTC. It specifies CASSLGGQGAGEQFF. Using reference TRBV5-1 and TRBJ2-1 for the parts outside the CDR3, the full variable domain is KAGVTQTPRYLIKTRGQQVTLSCSPISGHRSVSWYQQTPGQGLQFLFEYFSETQRNKGNFPGRFSGRQFSNSRSEMNVSTLELGDSALYLCASSLGGQGAGEQFFGPGTRLTVL.

In this sample, this clonotype turned up many times. The CDR3 nucleotides are TGTGCCAGCAGTTACCCGGGAGGGCCCGGCACCGGGGAGCTGTTTTTT. Amino acid sequence: CASSYPGGPGTGELFF. The chain is built from TRBV6-2 or TRBV6-3 and TRBJ2-2, with 8 bases identical to TRBD2. Germline V gene sequence: CDR1 MNHEY, CDR2 SVGEGT. CDR3 size: 16 residues. The V gene end was trimmed by 2 bases and the J gene end by 4 bases; junction bases not matched to a gene: 6.

Comment on this clonotype: At one of its ends the junction is not consistent with the germline gene, which may arise from a read error. V and J are TRBV12-3 or TRBV12-4 and TRBJ2-3, with TRBD2 identical over 10 bases. CDR3 length: 17 residues. CDR3 loop: CASSLGLAGGPFDTQYF. CDR3 DNA: TGTGCCAGCAGCTTAGGGTTAGCGGGGGGCCCGTTTGATACGCAGTATTTT.

There are many counts of this clonotype. The V call is TRBV5-5, the J call TRBJ2-5; perhaps D is TRBD1 or TRBD2 (6 bases each). The CDR3 sequence is 15 residues long. V was clipped by 4 bases and J by 5 bases, with 18 bases between them. Germline V gives CDR1 SGHKS, CDR2 YYEKEE (reference sequence). CDR3 DNA sequence: TGTGCCAGCAGCCGCGGGGACAATCAGGGGGAGACCCAGTACTTC. Protein sequence: CASSRGDNQGETQYF.

The V call is TRBV20-1, the J call TRBJ2-7, with TRBD1 matching over 9 bases. V shed 0 bases and J 3 bases; nucleotides not matched to a gene: 6. CDR1 and CDR2 (germline): DFQATT, SNEGSKA (reference sequence). The CDR3 contains 15 residues. The CDR3 reads CSARDNPGQGYEQYF. CDR3 coding DNA: TGCAGTGCTAGAGATAACCCGGGACAGGGCTACGAGCAGTACTTC.

In this sample, this clonotype turned up many times. The chain couples TRBV27 to TRBJ2-1, with 10 bases lining up with TRBD2. The CDR3 covers 19 residues. V trimming: 2 bases; J trimming: 8 bases; junction bases outside the gene matches: 18. Per the germline V gene, CDR1 is MNHEY and CDR2 is SMNVEV (reference sequence). In nucleotides, the CDR3 is TGTGCCAGCAGTTTAAACCCCGGGACTAGCGTCTCCCCTGCGCATGAGCAGTTCTTC. Amino acids: CASSLNPGTSVSPAHEQFF.

The genes are TRBV11-2 and TRBJ2-7, with D perhaps TRBD2 (5 bases). Trimming removed 6 bases from V and 0 bases from J, with 9 bases in between. Germline V gene sequence: CDR1 SGHAT, CDR2 FQNNGV. There are 13 residues in the CDR3. The CDR3, as DNA: TGTGCCAGCAGGGACTGGAACTCCTACGAGCAGTACTTC. Translated, it gives CASRDWNSYEQYF.

This chain connects TRBV19 to TRBJ1-1; D perhaps matches TRBD1 (5 bases). Trimming left V 3 bases short and J 2 bases short, with 13 bases between. The germline gives CDR1 LNHDA, CDR2 SQIVND (reference sequence). The CDR3 covers 15 residues. For the CDR3, the DNA is TGTGCCAGTAGTATCTTTACGAGGGGAAACACTGAAGCTTTCTTT. Its protein product is CASSIFTRGNTEAFF.

This clonotype showed up many times. The rearrangement uses TRBV18 and TRBJ2-7; D is perhaps TRBD2 (6 bases). The CDR3 has 14 residues. Germline V gene sequence: CDR1 KGHSH, CDR2 LQKENI. Trimming shortened V by 2 bases and J by 3 bases, and 11 bases separated the two germline ends. The chain's CDR3 is CASSPSAGYYEQYF. The DNA of the CDR3 is TGTGCCAGCTCACCATCAGCGGGCTACTACGAGCAGTACTTC. Full variable domain (outside the CDR3, taken from reference TRBV18 and TRBJ2-7): NAGVMQNPRHLVRRRGQEARLRCSPMKGHSHVYWYRQLPEEGLKFMVYLQKENIIDESGMPKERFSAEFPKEGPSILRIQQVVRGDSAAYFCASSPSAGYYEQYFGPGTRLTVT.

This clonotype appeared many times. The chain uses TRBV28 and TRBJ2-5; perhaps TRBD1 as D (5 bases). V lost 7 bases and J 5 bases, leaving 23 bases between the germline ends. The CDR3 loop spans 16 amino acids. Germline V gene data show CDR1 as MDHEN and CDR2 as SYDVKM. The CDR3 loop is CASTQGGSALGETQYF. The CDR3 DNA sequence: TGTGCCAGCACCCAGGGTGGGTCAGCCTTAGGGGAGACCCAGTACTTC.

The rearrangement uses TRBV11-2 and TRBJ2-1; no clear D. The V gene's germline CDR1 is SGHAT and CDR2 FQNNGV. There are 13 residues in the CDR3. V lost 5 bases and J lost 4, with 9 bases in between. The CDR3 region has the DNA TGTGCCAGCAGCCGATTACCATACAATGAGCAGTTCTTC. It codes for CASSRLPYNEQFF.

This clonotype was detected many times. The V and J genes are TRBV7-9 and TRBJ1-2; TRBD1 matches at 7 bases. Germline V gives CDR1 SEHNR, CDR2 FQNEAQ (reference sequence). This CDR3 is built from 17 residues. Unmatched junction bases numbered 19, after V lost 8 bases and J lost 4 bases. CDR3 nucleotide sequence: TGTGCCAGCCGGCCCCCCACCAGCGACAGGGTAGGCTATGGCTACACCTTC. Translation gives CASRPPTSDRVGYGYTF.